This T cell receptor beta chain was documented in a study of T cell responses to AZD1222 COVID-19 vaccine. Broader study findings: Variant regions that are unmutated are reportedly the target of nearly half of spike-specific TCRs. Repertoires were obtained solely post-peak T cell response. Donors were chiefly white British, with a greater number of females, and clonal diversity was perhaps underestimated. Only a handful of AZD1222 recipients were seropositive at baseline.

Of note for this clone: Its matching antigen is unknown.

TCRdb's table, derived via immunoSEQ multiplex PCR, lists solely in-frame clones and lacks some. This sample has over 130,000 clones; 85% to 90% occur once, and the top ten carry about 3.4%. V was clipped by 5 bases and J by 5 bases, with 13 bases between them. Germline CDR1 SGHRS, CDR2 YFSETQ. The CDR3 runs to 14 residues. The gene calls are TRBV5-1 and TRBJ1-4, with a possible D match to TRBD1 (5 bases). The sample was peripheral blood, taken 28 days after the second AZD1222 dose. This sequence was found in an adult who received the AZD1222 COVID-19 vaccine. CDR3 DNA sequence: TGCGCCAGCAGGGGGGGTGGCGGAAATGAAAAACTGTTTTTT. This gives the protein CASRGGGGNEKLFF.